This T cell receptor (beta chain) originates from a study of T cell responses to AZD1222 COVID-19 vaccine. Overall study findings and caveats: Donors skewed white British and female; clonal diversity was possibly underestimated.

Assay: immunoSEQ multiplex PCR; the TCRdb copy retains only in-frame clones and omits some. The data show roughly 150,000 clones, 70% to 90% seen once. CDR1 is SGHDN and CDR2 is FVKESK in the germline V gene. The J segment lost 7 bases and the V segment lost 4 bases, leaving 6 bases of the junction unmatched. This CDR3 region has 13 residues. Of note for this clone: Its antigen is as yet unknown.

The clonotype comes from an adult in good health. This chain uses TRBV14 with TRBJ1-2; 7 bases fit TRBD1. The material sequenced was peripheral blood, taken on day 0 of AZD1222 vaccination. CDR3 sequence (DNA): TGTGCCAGCAGCCTCGGACAGGTTGGTGGCTACACCTTC. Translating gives CASSLGQVGGYTF.